Shown below are 4 T cell receptor beta chains from a single sample sequenced in a study of cytomegalovirus exposure and HLA in healthy donors. Method: immunoSEQ multiplex PCR; TCRdb's copy keeps in-frame clones and lacks some. The sample lists tens of thousands of clones; 91% were seen once. The sample was PBMCs. The receptor set was obtained from a woman in her 30s in good health and CMV-seronegative.

The rearrangement joins TRBV13 to TRBJ2-1, with 9 bases matching TRBD2. With V trimmed by 0 bases and J by 2 bases, 5 bases remained unmatched. The CDR3 runs to 17 residues. CDR1 is PRHDT and CDR2 is FYEKMQ in the germline V gene (reference sequence). The CDR3 DNA reads as TGTGCCAGCAGCTTAGGCCGGCGGGAGGGGCCCTACAATGAGCAGTTCTTC. Its protein product is CASSLGRREGPYNEQFF.

Written as DNA, the CDR3 is TGCGCCAGCAGCGAAGGACAGTTGGATGGCTACACCTTC. Its translation is CASSEGQLDGYTF. This sequence joins TRBV5-1 and TRBJ1-2; tentative D call: TRBD1 (6 bases). This CDR3 region has 13 residues. V lost 4 bases and J 6 bases, leaving 13 bases between the germline ends. Germline V gene data show CDR1 as SGHRS and CDR2 as YFSETQ.

This chain joins TRBV18 and TRBJ2-3; D is unresolved. The germline V gene has CDR1 KGHSH and CDR2 LQKENI. The CDR3 is 12 residues long. V dropped 3 bases and J dropped 6 bases, with 7 bases sitting between them. CDR3: CASSPRRDTQYF. DNA of the CDR3: TGTGCCAGCTCACCCCGCAGGGATACGCAGTATTTT.

The V and J genes are TRBV7-2 and TRBJ1-1; the D gene is possibly TRBD1 (6 bases). V gave up 5 bases and J gave up 5 bases, with 15 bases separating them. Germline V gives CDR1 SGHTA, CDR2 FQGNSA. CDR3 length: 14 amino acids. CDR3 sequence (DNA): TGTGCCAGCAGCCCCGGGGGGGGGCGGACTGAAGCTTTCTTT. Amino acids: CASSPGGGRTEAFF.